The T cell receptor beta chain described here comes from a study of cytotoxic CD8 clonotypes in ibrutinib-treated CLL. Background on the study: IGHV unmutated fewer than 18; relapsed/refractory around twelve; treatment-naive about 15.

Germline CDR1 is SQVTM and CDR2 is ANQGSEA. This CDR3 region has 16 residues. The V gene end was trimmed by 1 base and the J gene end by 4 bases; junction bases not matched to a gene: 6. General observations from the study: At the start, clonality exceeded age-matched healthy donors and followed circulating CD8+ T-cell counts. The public clonotypes identified were infrequent and showed contraction or stability on treatment.

The targeted sequencing depth was 1 in 200,000 to 1 in 1 million T cells. The data were produced by immunoSEQ multiplex PCR, yet TCRdb's version contains in-frame clones alone and is incomplete. The profile shows 60,000 to 65,000 clones, around 60% of them singletons. Notes on this clone: Antigen unknown. The same CDR3 also results from other DNA sequences found in this sample.

The clonotype was recovered from a human donor with chronic lymphocytic leukemia. This sequence joins TRBV29-1 and TRBJ2-1; 11 bases are a match to TRBD1. The input for sequencing was PBMCs, taken after 12 months of ibrutinib treatment. The CDR3 nucleotides are TGCAGCGTTGAAGCGGGGACAGGGGGAGCGTACAATGAGCAGTTCTTC. Its translation is CSVEAGTGGAYNEQFF.